A selection of T cell receptor beta chains follows, all from one sample in a study of blood T cell repertoires in COVID-19. Profiled with immunoSEQ multiplex PCR; TCRdb holds only in-frame clones, not every one. The profile shows roughly 350,000 clones, around 87% of them singletons. The source material was peripheral blood. The receptors come from a woman aged 45-60 years with COVID-19, enrolled during active disease. CDR3s include the opening cysteine and the closing phenylalanine or tryptophan. D genes are given only for firm matches. The size entry is marked missing in some rows and otherwise reads once, few, many or a size class.

abundance: -
d_gene: -
v_gene: TRBV11-2
j_gene: TRBJ2-2
CDR3aa: CASSLGGNTGELFF
CDR3nt: TGTGCCAGCAGCTTAGGCGGGAACACCGGGGAGCTGTTTTTT

abundance: -
d_gene: TRBD2
v_gene: TRBV15
j_gene: TRBJ2-5
CDR3aa: CATSRRNGLAGGETQYF
CDR3nt: TGTGCCACCAGCAGAAGAAATGGACTAGCGGGAGGAGAGACCCAGTACTTC

abundance: -
d_gene: -
v_gene: TRBV7-9
j_gene: TRBJ1-4
CDR3aa: CASSYGGTPGPNEKLFF
CDR3nt: TGTGCCAGCAGCTACGGAGGGACCCCGGGACCTAATGAAAAACTGTTTTTT

abundance: -
d_gene: -
v_gene: TRBV7-3
j_gene: TRBJ2-5
CDR3aa: CASSLSGIETQYF
CDR3nt: TGTGCCAGCAGCTTAAGCGGGATAGAGACCCAGTACTTC

abundance: -
d_gene: -
v_gene: TRBV25-1
j_gene: TRBJ1-1
CDR3aa: CASKGQRGNTEAFF
CDR3nt: TGTGCCAGCAAAGGACAGAGGGGGAACACTGAAGCTTTCTTT

abundance: -
d_gene: TRBD1
v_gene: TRBV4-1
j_gene: TRBJ2-7
CDR3aa: CASSQGQGRSSYEQYF
CDR3nt: TGCGCCAGCAGCCAGGGACAGGGGCGTAGCTCCTACGAGCAGTACTTC

abundance: -
d_gene: -
v_gene: TRBV7-9
j_gene: TRBJ1-5
CDR3aa: CASSLTPGDAMGNQPQHF
CDR3nt: TGTGCCAGCAGCTTAACACCAGGGGATGCTATGGGCAATCAGCCCCAGCATTTT

abundance: -
d_gene: TRBD2
v_gene: TRBV24-1
j_gene: TRBJ2-7
CDR3aa: CATSEGGRSYEQYF
CDR3nt: TGTGCCACCAGTGAGGGCGGGAGGTCCTACGAGCAGTACTTC

abundance: -
d_gene: -
v_gene: TRBV19
j_gene: TRBJ1-2
CDR3aa: CASSIALGQRNYGYTF
CDR3nt: TGTGCCAGTAGTATCGCCCTCGGACAGCGTAACTATGGCTACACCTTC

abundance: -
d_gene: -
v_gene: TRBV3-1/TRBV3-2
j_gene: TRBJ2-2
CDR3aa: CASSSLATGELFF
CDR3nt: TGTGCCAGCAGCTCACTAGCCACCGGGGAGCTGTTTTTT

abundance: -
d_gene: TRBD2
v_gene: TRBV6-2/TRBV6-3
j_gene: TRBJ2-2
CDR3aa: CASSFSGKTNTGELFF
CDR3nt: TGTGCCAGCAGTTTTAGCGGGAAAACAAACACCGGGGAGCTGTTTTTT

abundance: -
d_gene: TRBD1
v_gene: TRBV18
j_gene: TRBJ1-2
CDR3aa: CASSPPRDRDFYGYTF
CDR3nt: TGTGCCAGCTCACCACCGAGAGACAGGGACTTCTATGGCTACACCTTC

abundance: once
d_gene: -
v_gene: TRBV13
j_gene: TRBJ1-2
CDR3aa: CASSSRRGAGYTF
CDR3nt: TGTGCCAGCAGCTCCCGGCGGGGGGCCGGCTACACCTTC

abundance: -
d_gene: TRBD1
v_gene: TRBV2
j_gene: TRBJ1-3
CDR3aa: CASWDRAWGIYF
CDR3nt: TGTGCCAGCTGGGACAGGGCCTGGGGCATATATTTT

abundance: -
d_gene: TRBD1
v_gene: TRBV15
j_gene: TRBJ2-7
CDR3aa: CATSRVYQGAGEQYF
CDR3nt: TGTGCCACCAGCAGAGTTTACCAGGGGGCCGGCGAGCAGTACTTC

abundance: few
d_gene: TRBD1
v_gene: TRBV5-1
j_gene: TRBJ1-1
CDR3aa: CASSPGQKNTEAFF
CDR3nt: TGCGCCAGCAGCCCGGGACAGAAGAACACTGAAGCTTTCTTT

abundance: -
d_gene: TRBD2
v_gene: TRBV7-8
j_gene: TRBJ2-7
CDR3aa: CASSFRLAGDYEQYF
CDR3nt: TGTGCCAGCAGCTTTCGGCTAGCGGGAGATTACGAGCAGTACTTC